The rows below give T cell receptor beta chains drawn from one sample of a study of T-cell reconstitution after alpha-beta-depleted transplantation in children. TCRdb recomputed calls from the PCR reads with MiXCR, one row per CDR3 protein. The sample includes a few hundred thousand distinct CDR3 sequences, about 12% seen only once; the top ten take around 5.6%. This material consisted of PBMCs from the stem cell graft donor, taken from the stem cell graft. These receptors were collected from a human donor who donated a stem cell graft to a child with combined immunodeficiency. Each CDR3 is given with its conserved first and last residue. Each record gives: D gene, clone size, J gene, V gene, CDR3 DNA, CDR3 protein. The D gene is left open where the match is weak. A row's size may be missing; if present it is once, few, many or a size class.

NA	NA	TRBJ1-1	TRBV29-1	TGCAGCGTTGAAGGCGGTTTTGGCCTGCTGAACACTGAAGCTTTCTTT	CSVEGGFGLLNTEAFF
TRBD2	many	TRBJ2-1	TRBV9	TGTGCCAGCAGCGATAGCGGGAGCTCCTACAATGAGCAGTTCTTC	CASSDSGSSYNEQFF
TRBD2	NA	TRBJ2-5	TRBV5-1	TGCGCCAGCAGGTTCTCTCGGGGGGTCCAAGAGACCCAGTACTTC	CASRFSRGVQETQYF
NA	few	TRBJ2-5	TRBV4-3	TGCGCCAGCAGCCAGATGGAGGGGGCACGGGAGACCCAGTACTTC	CASSQMEGARETQYF
TRBD2	NA	TRBJ2-3	TRBV13	TGTGCCAGCAGCGCGGCAGGGAATCCTAGCGGGGGGGCAGCAGATACGCAGTATTTT	CASSAAGNPSGGAADTQYF
NA	few	TRBJ1-2	TRBV10-3	TGTGCCATCAGTAACCGGGACAACTATGGCTACACCTTC	CAISNRDNYGYTF
TRBD2	NA	TRBJ2-3	TRBV2	TGTGCCAGCAGGACAAGACTAGCCGAAGGCACAGATACGCAGTATTTT	CASRTRLAEGTDTQYF
NA	many	TRBJ2-2	TRBV25-1	TGTGCCAGCAGTGATTCCAGCAGGGATACCGGGGAGCTGTTTTTT	CASSDSSRDTGELFF
TRBD2	NA	TRBJ2-1	TRBV5-6	TGTGCCAGCAGCTCAGTAGCGGGGGGGGACAATGAGCAGTTCTTC	CASSSVAGGDNEQFF
NA	many	TRBJ2-2	TRBV20-1	TGCAGTGCTAGAGATGGGCGTCGGGACACCGGGGAGCTGTTTTTT	CSARDGRRDTGELFF
NA	many	TRBJ2-7	TRBV4-2	TGTGCCAGCAGCCAAGAGGAAGGTCCCTACGAGCAGTACTTC	CASSQEEGPYEQYF
NA	many	TRBJ2-5	TRBV27	TGTGCCAGCAGTCCCAAACCGGGACAAGGAATTGTAAAAGAGACCCAGTACTTC	CASSPKPGQGIVKETQYF
TRBD2	NA	TRBJ2-3	TRBV10-3	TGTGCCTCAACCGGGGGGGACCCCACAGATACGCAGTATTTT	CASTGGDPTDTQYF
NA	NA	TRBJ1-2	TRBV5-6	TGTGCCAGCATCAGGACAGTCCGTGACTATGGCTACACCTTC	CASIRTVRDYGYTF
TRBD2	NA	TRBJ2-5	TRBV4-2	TGTGCCAGCAGCCAAGATGAGGCTAGCGGGGGGGCCAAGACCCAGTACTTC	CASSQDEASGGAKTQYF
NA	many	TRBJ2-7	TRBV13	TGTGCCAGCAGCCCTCGGGGTGCATACGAGCAGTACTTC	CASSPRGAYEQYF
TRBD1	few	TRBJ2-1	TRBV28	TGTGCCAGCAGTCCAGGGGGCATGGATGAGCAGTTCTTC	CASSPGGMDEQFF
NA	NA	TRBJ2-5	TRBV27	TGTGCCAGCAGTTGGTACTCCCCCGCAGAGACCCAGTACTTC	CASSWYSPAETQYF
NA	NA	TRBJ2-7	TRBV7-2	TGTGCCAGCATGGAGAGGCCGAGCTCCTACGAGCAGTACTTC	CASMERPSSYEQYF
NA	NA	TRBJ1-5	TRBV30	TGTGCCTGGAGCCTAGGGCCAAGTAATCAGCCCCAGCATTTT	CAWSLGPSNQPQHF
NA	few	TRBJ1-5	TRBV6-2/TRBV6-3	TGTGCCAGCAGTCCCCGGGACTACAATCAGCCCCAGCATTTT	CASSPRDYNQPQHF
TRBD2	many	TRBJ2-1	TRBV5-1	TGCGCCAGCAGCTTGGTAACTAGCGGGAGGTATGAGCAGTTCTTC	CASSLVTSGRYEQFF
TRBD2	many	TRBJ2-3	TRBV12-3/TRBV12-4	TGTGCCAGCAGTTCCCCTAGCGGGGGGTATCTCACAGATACGCAGTATTTT	CASSSPSGGYLTDTQYF
NA	NA	TRBJ1-2	TRBV28	TGTGCCAGCAACGACTCAGGGACCTATGGCTACACCTTC	CASNDSGTYGYTF
NA	NA	TRBJ2-1	TRBV28	TGTGCCAGCAGAGCCGGGACGCTCCGGCGCAGGGAGCAGTTCTTC	CASRAGTLRRREQFF
TRBD2	NA	TRBJ2-3	TRBV7-7	TGTGCCAGCAGCAAAGTAGCGGGGTCCACAGATACGCAGTATTTT	CASSKVAGSTDTQYF
NA	NA	TRBJ1-3	TRBV5-1	TGCGCCAGCAGCTTGGTCGGGAGCTCTGGAAACACCATATATTTT	CASSLVGSSGNTIYF
NA	few	TRBJ1-1	TRBV12-3/TRBV12-4	TGTGCCAGCAGTTTAACCACATCAAGAACTGAAGCTTTCTTT	CASSLTTSRTEAFF
NA	many	TRBJ2-1	TRBV6-5	TGTGCCAGCAGTTACAGGGGCTTCTACAATGAGCAGTTCTTC	CASSYRGFYNEQFF
NA	NA	TRBJ2-3	TRBV12-5	TGTGCTAGTGTCCGAGGAGCCGAGCCAGATACGCAGTATTTT	CASVRGAEPDTQYF
NA	many	TRBJ2-7	TRBV12-3/TRBV12-4	TGTGCCAGCAACAAAGGGGATCTCGAGCAGTACTTC	CASNKGDLEQYF
NA	few	TRBJ2-1	TRBV3-1	TGTGCCAGCAGCCAAGAGGGGCCCTTAGCCAATGAGCAGTTCTTC	CASSQEGPLANEQFF
TRBD2	few	TRBJ2-5	TRBV30	TGTGCCGGGACGGGACTAGTTTTAGAGACCCAGTACTTC	CAGTGLVLETQYF
NA	few	TRBJ1-1	TRBV5-1	TGCGCCAGCTTCGACGGAGCCATGAACACTGAAGCTTTCTTT	CASFDGAMNTEAFF
NA	few	TRBJ2-7	TRBV7-9	TGTGCCAGCAGCTCGGAGGTCGCTAGCTCCTACGAGCAGTACTTC	CASSSEVASSYEQYF
TRBD2	NA	TRBJ2-1	TRBV18	TGTGCCAGCTCCATTCTAGCGGGAGTTGTAAATGAGCAGTTCTTC	CASSILAGVVNEQFF
NA	few	TRBJ2-3	TRBV12-3/TRBV12-4	TGTGCCAGCAGTCCCCTGTTGGAGGGAGCCGGGAGTACGCAGTATTTT	CASSPLLEGAGSTQYF
NA	many	TRBJ2-5	TRBV6-5	TGTGCCAGCAGTTACCGTGCACCCCGACAGGTGTACCAAGAGACCCAGTACTTC	CASSYRAPRQVYQETQYF
NA	many	TRBJ1-4	TRBV7-2	TGTGCCAGCAGCAACAGGGTTGCAACTAATGAAAAACTGTTTTTT	CASSNRVATNEKLFF
TRBD1	few	TRBJ2-5	TRBV5-1	TGCGCCAGCAGCTTCGAACAGGGGGCGGGAGAGACCCAGTACTTC	CASSFEQGAGETQYF
TRBD1	few	TRBJ2-3	TRBV12-3/TRBV12-4	TGTGCCAGCAGTTTAAACAGGGGGGATGATACGCAGTATTTT	CASSLNRGDDTQYF
TRBD1	many	TRBJ2-5	TRBV5-1	TGCGCCAGCAGCTGGGACAGGGGGCAAAGGGAGACCCAGTACTTC	CASSWDRGQRETQYF
TRBD2	many	TRBJ2-3	TRBV29-1	TGCAGCGTTGAAGCGGGGACTAGCGGGAGCCCTTATTTT	CSVEAGTSGSPYF
TRBD2	many	TRBJ2-1	TRBV5-1	TGCGCCAGCAGCAGGACTAGCGGGAGGGGCTACAATGAGCAGTTCTTC	CASSRTSGRGYNEQFF
NA	few	TRBJ2-1	TRBV7-8	TGTGCCAGCGGCTCCTCAGGGTTCAATGAGCAGTTCTTC	CASGSSGFNEQFF
NA	NA	TRBJ2-7	TRBV6-2/TRBV6-3	TGTGCCAGCAACCAGACCTGCGAGCAGTACTTC	CASNQTCEQYF
NA	few	TRBJ2-5	TRBV20-1	TGCAGTGCTCCCGTCCCCGGGGAAGAGACCCAGTACTTC	CSAPVPGEETQYF
TRBD2	NA	TRBJ2-7	TRBV18	TGTGCCAGCTCACCGCGGGAGTCGTACGAGCAGTACTTC	CASSPRESYEQYF
NA	NA	TRBJ2-2	TRBV6-1	TGTGCCAGCACCGCCTTGGTCGGATCGAACACCGGGGAGCTGTTTTTT	CASTALVGSNTGELFF
TRBD1	NA	TRBJ2-7	TRBV12-3/TRBV12-4	TGTGCCAGCAGGAAGACAGGGAGCTCCTACGAGCAGTACTTC	CASRKTGSSYEQYF
NA	few	TRBJ2-3	TRBV24-1	TGTGCCACCAGTCGAAGCTCGCGGGATACGCAGTATTTT	CATSRSSRDTQYF
TRBD2	NA	TRBJ2-2	TRBV6-5	TGTGCCAGCAGTTACTTGGGGGGGGGTAACACCGGGGAGCTGTTTTTT	CASSYLGGGNTGELFF
NA	many	TRBJ1-5	TRBV5-6	TGTGCCAGCAGCTTAGGACAGCCTAATCAGCCCCAGCATTTT	CASSLGQPNQPQHF
NA	many	TRBJ2-2	TRBV4-3	TGCGCCAGCAGCCAATTTCTCAGGTCCCCGAACACCGGGGAGCTGTTTTTT	CASSQFLRSPNTGELFF
NA	few	TRBJ2-6	TRBV3-1	TGTGCCAGCAGCCAAGAAAGATTCGGGGCCAACGTCCTGACTTTC	CASSQERFGANVLTF
TRBD1	few	TRBJ2-1	TRBV19	TGTGCCAGTAGTTCGGACAGGGGCTCCTACAATGAGCAGTTCTTC	CASSSDRGSYNEQFF
NA	many	TRBJ2-1	TRBV6-1	TGTGCCAGCAGTCCTCGGTTTACCTCCTACAATGAGCAGTTCTTC	CASSPRFTSYNEQFF